A single sample gave rise to the 20 T cell receptor beta chains below, sequenced in a study of blood T cell repertoires in COVID-19. Using immunoSEQ multiplex PCR, the repertoire was profiled, and TCRdb retains in-frame clones only, with some absent. This sample has 390,000 or so clones, with 75% to 90% found just once. The sequencing input was PBMCs or T cells enriched from blood (not recorded which). The source is a man younger than 35 who had recovered from COVID-19.

The CDR3 region is CASSAGTPNYGYTF. CDR3 sequence (DNA): TGTGCCAGCAGCGCCGGGACACCTAACTATGGCTACACCTTC. J is TRBJ1-2 and V is TRBV28; D perhaps matches TRBD1 (6 bases). In germline, CDR1 is MDHEN, CDR2 SYDVKM. V was cut by 6 bases and J by 0 bases, with 11 bases left in between. This CDR3 has 14 residues.

This chain uses TRBV6-5 with TRBJ1-3, with D possibly being TRBD1 (6 bases). CDR1 is MNHEY and CDR2 is SVGAGI in the germline V gene. The CDR3 spans 11 residues. V gave up 10 bases and J gave up 7 bases, with 11 bases separating them. The CDR3 DNA is TGTGCCATAGGGCAGGGGAACACCATATATTTT. It specifies CAIGQGNTIYF.

The chain recombines TRBV6-2 or TRBV6-3 with TRBJ2-7, with 7 bases matching TRBD2. The CDR3 covers 15 residues. V shed 2 bases, J shed 1 base, and the junction held 5 bases outside the gene matches. CDR1 is MNHEY and CDR2 is SVGEGT in the germline V gene. CDR3 sequence: CASSYPGEGSYEQYF. In DNA, the CDR3 is TGTGCCAGCAGTTACCCGGGGGAGGGGTCCTACGAGCAGTACTTC.

The chain has TRBV9 and TRBJ2-3; possibly TRBD2 for D (6 bases). The germline CDR1 and CDR2 sequences are SGDLS and YYNGEE. The ends were cut back, 3 bases at V and 3 bases at J, with 14 bases in the middle. The CDR3 is made up of 15 amino acids. The CDR3 DNA sequence: TGTGCCAGCAGCGCAAAGGAGGGTAGAACAGATACGCAGTATTTT. Translated, it gives CASSAKEGRTDTQYF.

This chain links TRBV11-3 with TRBJ1-1, with TRBD1 matching over 8 bases. Germline CDR1 is SGHNT and CDR2 is YENEEA. This CDR3 region has 17 residues. The ends lost 6 bases at V and 7 bases at J; junction bases unmatched: 19. Here the CDR3 DNA reads TGTGCCAGCAGTGGTGGCAGGGGGCGCGGAACGGGTGATGAAGCTTTCTTT. As protein: CASSGGRGRGTGDEAFF.

This chain uses TRBV27 with TRBJ2-1; TRBD2 aligns across 8 bases. Per germline, CDR1 MNHEY and CDR2 SMNVEV (reference sequence). The CDR3 extends over 15 amino acids. V was pared by 3 bases and J by 0 bases, with 1 base of the junction left unmatched. CDR3 nucleotides: TGTGCCAGCAGTTTCGGGGGGGGCTCCTACAATGAGCAGTTCTTC. Protein sequence: CASSFGGGSYNEQFF.

J is TRBJ1-5 and V is TRBV7-2; D not resolved. Germline CDR1 SGHTA, CDR2 FQGNSA. V dropped 4 bases and J dropped 4 bases, with 8 bases sitting between them. The CDR3 runs to 13 residues. In nucleotides, the CDR3 is TGTGCCAGCAGCTCCAACTCGAATCAGCCCCAGCATTTT. It yields the protein CASSSNSNQPQHF.

The chain has TRBV28 and TRBJ2-7; 8 bases align to TRBD1. V was clipped by 7 bases and J by 2 bases; unmatched bases: 7. The CDR3 consists of 14 residues. CDR1 is MDHEN, CDR2 SYDVKM, per germline. In DNA, the CDR3 is TGTGCCAGCAAGGTGCAGGGGGCAACCTACGAGCAGTACTTC. As protein: CASKVQGATYEQYF.

Worth noting for this clone: One end of the junction is discordant with germline, which a read error may explain. This sequence joins TRBV2 and TRBJ2-7, with 8 bases matching TRBD1. CDR1 is SNHLY, CDR2 FYNNEI, per germline. The CDR3 sequence is 14 residues long. The CDR3 DNA reads as TGTGCCAGCAGGTCCCCCCGGACAGGGTTCCCGATGGCCTTC. This encodes CASRSPRTGFPMAF.

This clone was seen more than once but under ten times. The chain recombines TRBV7-9 with TRBJ2-1; 7 nucleotides match TRBD2. V shed 2 bases, J shed 9 bases, and the junction held 19 bases outside the gene matches. The germline V gene encodes CDR1 SEHNR and CDR2 FQNEAQ (reference sequence). CDR3 length: 18 amino acids. Here the CDR3 reads CASSLFSGGGPFFSEQFF. For the CDR3, the DNA is TGTGCCAGCAGCTTATTTTCGGGGGGAGGGCCTTTTTTCAGTGAGCAGTTCTTC.

The rearrangement joins TRBV4-2 to TRBJ2-7, with D perhaps TRBD1 (5 bases). CDR3 length: 14 residues. Trimming removed 0 bases from V and 9 bases from J, with 15 bases in between. In germline, CDR1 is LGHNA, CDR2 YNFKEQ. Here the CDR3 reads CASSQEFRAPGQYF. CDR3 sequence (DNA): TGTGCCAGCAGCCAAGAGTTCAGGGCTCCAGGGCAGTACTTC.

The gene calls are TRBV5-4 and TRBJ2-3, with D tentatively TRBD2 (6 bases). The CDR3 has 17 amino acids. Per germline, CDR1 SGHNT and CDR2 YYREEE (reference sequence). Trimming left V 3 bases short and J 0 bases short, with 17 bases between. CDR3 residues: CASSSGGPGRSTDTQYF. CDR3 nucleotides: TGTGCCAGCAGCTCCGGGGGACCGGGGAGAAGCACAGATACGCAGTATTTT.

The chain recombines TRBV14 with TRBJ2-7; maybe TRBD1 (6 bases). Trimming took off 3 bases at V and 0 bases at J, with 12 bases between the two ends. CDR1 is SGHDN and CDR2 is FVKESK in the germline V gene. CDR3 length equals 15 residues. This CDR3 is CASSQYYRDSYEQYF. The DNA for the CDR3 is TGTGCCAGCAGCCAGTATTACAGGGACTCCTACGAGCAGTACTTC.

Of note for this clone: This CDR3 is also generated by other DNA sequences in the sample. The chain uses TRBV2 and TRBJ2-1, with TRBD1 matching 7 bases. Trimming cost V 6 bases and J 4 bases; bases outside gene matches: 6. The CDR3 spans 14 residues. Per germline, CDR1 SNHLY and CDR2 FYNNEI. The CDR3 protein is CASRGDSTYNEQFF. DNA of the CDR3: TGTGCCAGCAGAGGGGACAGTACTTACAATGAGCAGTTCTTC.

This chain connects TRBV7-9 to TRBJ2-5; TRBD1 matches at 11 bases. Germline CDR1 and CDR2: SEHNR and FQNEAQ (reference sequence). This CDR3 is built from 16 residues. V was pared by 3 bases and J by 5 bases, with 8 bases of the junction left unmatched. In DNA, the CDR3 is TGTGCCAGCAGCTTCCCGGACAGGGGGCGACGGGAGACCCAGTACTTC. It specifies CASSFPDRGRRETQYF.

The chain employs TRBV6-2 or TRBV6-3 and TRBJ2-7; D ambiguous. CDR3 size: 14 residues. Germline-derived CDR1 and CDR2 are MNHEY and SVGEGT. V shed 2 bases and J shed 2 bases, with 10 bases lying between them. The chain's CDR3 is CASSYPLDTYEQYF. CDR3 DNA sequence: TGTGCCAGCAGTTACCCCCTCGACACCTACGAGCAGTACTTC.

The rearrangement links TRBV29-1 to TRBJ2-1, with a possible D match to TRBD2 (6 bases). Trimming removed 3 bases at V and 0 bases at J, with 15 bases between. The CDR3 length is 16 residues. The germline V gene encodes CDR1 SQVTM and CDR2 ANQGSEA. This chain's CDR3 is CSVDGAAGSSYNEQFF. The CDR3, as DNA: TGCAGCGTTGACGGCGCTGCCGGGAGCTCCTACAATGAGCAGTTCTTC.

The chain joins TRBV10-2 to TRBJ2-1; TRBD1 matches 9 bases. Trimming took 6 bases from V and 5 from J; bases not matched to a gene: 11. This CDR3 is built from 16 residues. From germline, CDR1 is WSHSY and CDR2 SAAADI. Written as DNA, the CDR3 is TGCGCCAGCAGCGGACCGGGACAGGGAGGAGACAATGAGCAGTTCTTC. Its protein is CASSGPGQGGDNEQFF.

The chain joins TRBV9 to TRBJ2-1; TRBD2 matches at 8 bases. CDR1 and CDR2 from the germline V gene are SGDLS and YYNGEE. This CDR3 spans 17 amino acids. Germline trimming cut 3 bases from V and 8 bases from J; bases unmatched to any gene: 16. As DNA, the CDR3 is TGTGCCAGCAGCGCGGCCGGGACTAGTAAATTGGTCGATGAGCAGTTCTTC. This codes for CASSAAGTSKLVDEQFF.

The gene calls are TRBV29-1 and TRBJ1-3, with D perhaps TRBD1 (6 bases). V lost 5 bases, J lost 0 bases, and 11 bases lay in between. Germline CDR1 SQVTM, CDR2 ANQGSEA. The length of the CDR3 is 14 residues. CDR3 loop: CSVRWTASGNTIYF. For the CDR3, the DNA is TGCAGCGTTCGATGGACAGCCTCTGGAAACACCATATATTTT.